A single T cell receptor (beta chain) is shown here with its context. The antigen remains undetermined. The sample comes from a study of vaccination and CD4 T cells after COVID-19. The CDR3 totals 15 residues. Trimming left V 10 bases short and J 0 bases short, with 16 bases between. CDR1 MDHEN and CDR2 SYDVKM come from the germline V gene. The treatment was: approximately nine-day PBMC culture with coronavirus spike peptide pools or control peptides (ViraFEST assay). CD4+ T cells that had been cultured provided DNA sequenced with the Oncomine TCR Beta short-read assay. From CD4+ T cells that had been cultured, genomic DNA was extracted. From the PCR reads, TCRdb called clonotypes with MiXCR, one entry per CDR3 protein. The data hold 28,000 or so distinct CDR3 sequences, with 40% observed a single time.

V and J are TRBV28 and TRBJ1-5, with D uncertain. The receptor was derived from a human donor who had recovered from COVID-19. Material for sequencing was CD4+ T cells from blood, cultured in vitro. The CDR3 is CATQPGQYSNQPQHF. The DNA of the CDR3 is TGTGCCACCCAGCCGGGTCAGTATAGCAATCAGCCCCAGCATTTT.